These 9 T cell receptor beta chains were sequenced from one sample in a study of T cell responses to AZD1222 COVID-19 vaccine (dated by TCRdb to the early 2020s). Libraries were built with the immunoSEQ multiplex PCR assay. TCRdb provides this immuneACCESS table in a form limited to in-frame rearrangements. Some clones are lacking; in checked studies, under half of them reflect an unresolved V gene, and why the rest are absent is not known. For this sample there are fewer than 150,000 clones; roughly 93% appear just once. Around 3.3% of the sample is held by the ten biggest clonotypes. Reading the label with the study, this specimen's time point is: baseline before first vaccination. Sequencing was performed on peripheral blood, taken on day 0 of AZD1222 vaccination. The receptors originated from an adult in good health.

The genes are TRBV5-4 and TRBJ1-1; D is unresolved. The CDR3 length is 12 residues. V was clipped by 4 bases and J by 4 bases, with 8 bases between them. Germline assignment: CDR1 SGHNT and CDR2 YYREEE (reference sequence). CDR3 loop: CASSTPGTEAFF. The CDR3 DNA follows: TGTGCCAGCAGCACACCAGGCACTGAAGCTTTCTTT.

There are a few counts of this clone. The rearrangement links TRBV11-2 to TRBJ2-1, with D unresolved. CDR3 length equals 15 residues. Germline values: CDR1 SGHAT, CDR2 FQNNGV. Between the trimmed V and J ends, which lost 5 bases and 0 bases, there was a span of 11 bases. The CDR3 spells CASSGSLSSYNEQFF. The DNA of the CDR3 is TGTGCCAGCAGCGGGTCCTTGAGCTCCTACAATGAGCAGTTCTTC.

The gene calls are TRBV7-9 and TRBJ2-7; tentatively, D is TRBD2 (6 bases). The CDR3 is made up of 14 amino acids. V was trimmed by 1 base and J by 1 base, leaving 8 bases between them. The germline V gene has CDR1 SEHNR and CDR2 FQNEAQ (reference sequence). CDR3 amino acids: CASSLGRESYEQYF. DNA of the CDR3: TGTGCCAGCAGCTTAGGGCGGGAATCCTACGAGCAGTACTTC.

The chain employs TRBV4-1 and TRBJ1-5, with D possibly TRBD1 on 5 matching bases. Germline V gene sequence: CDR1 MGHRA, CDR2 YSYEKL. The CDR3 spans 16 residues. V lost 0 bases, J lost 4 bases, and 13 bases lay in between. The CDR3 reads CASSQEAGIRNQPQHF. The CDR3 nucleotides are TGCGCCAGCAGCCAAGAGGCAGGGATAAGAAATCAGCCCCAGCATTTT.

This sequence joins TRBV3-1 (or the pseudogene TRBV3-2) and TRBJ1-1; tentative D call: TRBD1 (6 bases). The CDR3 is made up of 13 amino acids. Germline assignment: CDR1 LGHDT and CDR2 YNNKEL (reference sequence). Deletions cut 4 bases from V and 8 bases from J, with 14 bases between. CDR3 protein: CASSPRGGGEAFF. In DNA form, the CDR3 reads TGTGCCAGCAGCCCTAGGGGGGGAGGCGAAGCTTTCTTT.

The chain employs TRBV2 and TRBJ2-1; TRBD2 might be the D (6 bases). Germline CDR1 is SNHLY and CDR2 is FYNNEI. The CDR3 has 12 amino acids. Trimming removed 7 bases at V and 15 bases at J, with 19 bases between. CDR3 DNA: TGTGCCAGCAACCGAGAGGCGGGAAGTCGGTTCTTC. This gives the protein CASNREAGSRFF.

The V gene is TRBV2, the J gene TRBJ1-5; D unclear. Deletions cut 3 bases from V and 9 bases from J, with 9 bases between. The CDR3 consists of 12 residues. The germline CDR1 and CDR2 sequences are SNHLY and FYNNEI. The CDR3 bases are TGTGCCAGCAGTGAGGGCCGGAGGCCCCAGCATTTT. Translating it yields CASSEGRRPQHF.

The chain links TRBV10-3 to TRBJ2-7; 13 positions match TRBD2. The CDR3 extends over 15 amino acids. Trimming cost V 6 bases and J 0 bases; bases outside gene matches: 2. Looked up from germline, CDR1 is ENHRY and CDR2 is SYGVKD. This CDR3 is CAIRGTSGNSYEQYF. The DNA for the CDR3 is TGTGCCATCAGAGGGACTAGCGGGAACTCCTACGAGCAGTACTTC.

This chain uses TRBV18 with TRBJ1-2; D gene uncertain. The length of the CDR3 is 15 residues. Germline assignment: CDR1 KGHSH and CDR2 LQKENI. Between the trimmed V and J ends, which lost 3 bases and 8 bases, there was a span of 19 bases. CDR3 DNA: TGTGCCAGCTCACCGTCCGTACCGGGGTTGGGAGGCTACACCTTC. Amino acid sequence: CASSPSVPGLGGYTF.